The clone carrying this T cell receptor beta chain has a single count. Its antigen is unknown. This sample is drawn from a study of OX40 agonist ivuxolimab in advanced cancers. Study-wide results and limits: The work left the antigen specificity of expanded peripheral T cells undetermined.

Germline V gives CDR1 SGHDN, CDR2 FVKESK. The V and J ends lost 6 bases and 0 bases respectively, with 17 bases between them. The CDR3 has 17 residues. Patients had blood sampled at baseline and again on cycle 4 day 1 and cycle 7 day 1. Sequencing used immunoSEQ multiplex PCR; TCRdb keeps in-frame clones, though not all of them. The sample lists more than 50,000 clones; around 87% were seen once. The chain combines TRBV14 with TRBJ2-2, with TRBD2 as a possible D gene (6 bases). The clonotype originates from an adult with an advanced solid tumor such as melanoma, head and neck, liver or kidney cancer. The sequencing used CD4+ or CD8+ T cells sorted from blood, collected in a trial of the OX40 agonist ivuxolimab. CDR3 amino acids: CASRPGLGRSNTGELFF. The CDR3 region has the DNA TGTGCCAGCAGACCCGGATTAGGGAGGTCGAACACCGGGGAGCTGTTTTTT.